One T cell receptor (beta chain) is described in this entry. The antigen remains undetermined. CDR3 size: 12 residues. Germline V gene data show CDR1 as MDHEN and CDR2 as SYDVKM. V lost 8 bases, J lost 5 bases, and 5 bases stayed unmatched. This sample is drawn from a study of PD-1 blockade in classical Hodgkin lymphoma. All patients experienced relapse after autologous stem cell transplantation, and brentuximab vedotin exposure was variable. Complete response, partial response or progressive disease was each patient's best response. Data came from immunoSEQ multiplex PCR; TCRdb stores just in-frame clones and leaves some out. Among some 95,000 clones listed, approximately 89% were seen once. Study-wide findings and caveats: Newly diagnosed patients were reported to exhibit reduced baseline TCR diversity relative to healthy donors.

The chain has TRBV28 and TRBJ2-5; 7 positions agree with TRBD2. This specimen consisted of peripheral blood mononuclear cells (PBMCs), obtained before the second cycle of nivolumab. This clonotype was sampled from a human donor with classical Hodgkin lymphoma. CDR3 DNA sequence: TGTGCCAGCGGGAGGGTAGGGGAGACCCAGTACTTC. Amino acid sequence: CASGRVGETQYF.